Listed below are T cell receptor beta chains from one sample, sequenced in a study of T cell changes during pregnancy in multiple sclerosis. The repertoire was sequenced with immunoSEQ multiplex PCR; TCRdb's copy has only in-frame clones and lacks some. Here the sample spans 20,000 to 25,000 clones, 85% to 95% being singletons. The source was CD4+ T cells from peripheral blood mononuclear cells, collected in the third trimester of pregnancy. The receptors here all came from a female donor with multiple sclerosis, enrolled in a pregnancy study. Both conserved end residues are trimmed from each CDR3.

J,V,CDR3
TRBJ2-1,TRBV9,ASSALPVSTYNEQF
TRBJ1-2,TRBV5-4,ASSLDRGYGYT
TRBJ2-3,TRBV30,AWGRGLAADTQY
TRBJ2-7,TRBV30,AWMRTGTEQY
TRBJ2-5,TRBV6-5,ASSYGFKGQRETQY
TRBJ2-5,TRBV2,ASSFITEETQY
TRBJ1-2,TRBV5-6,ASSFSPGGHGGYT
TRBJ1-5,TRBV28,ASSLAAGTGVGQPQH
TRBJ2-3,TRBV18,ASSSVLTDTQY
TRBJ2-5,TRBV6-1,ASSERRGAGGHQETQY
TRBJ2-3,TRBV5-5,ATKSRTFTDTQY
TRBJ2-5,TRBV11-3,ASSLGIAGGQETQY
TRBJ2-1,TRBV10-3,AISEIQGYNEQF
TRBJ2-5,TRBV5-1,ASRERETQY
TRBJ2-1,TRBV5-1,ASSKRAGGNEQF
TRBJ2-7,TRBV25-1,ASSEFQGSYEQY
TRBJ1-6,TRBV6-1,ASSESGGDSNSPLH
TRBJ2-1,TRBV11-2,ASSLDLGGGLNNEQF
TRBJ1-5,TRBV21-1,ASSKVYSGGYSNQPQH
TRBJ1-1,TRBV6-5,ASSYGDSYTEAF
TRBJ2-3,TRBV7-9,ASSLWNRGDSTDTQY
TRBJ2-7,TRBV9,ASSAAAGGPQY
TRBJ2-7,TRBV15,ATSRDGKGDEQY
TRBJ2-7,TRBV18,ASSPPDRYEQY
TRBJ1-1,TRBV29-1,SVGEEGTEAF
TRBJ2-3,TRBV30,AWSRPGTGGLGTDTQY
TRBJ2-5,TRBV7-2,ASSFAGAGETQY